Shown below are 28 T cell receptor beta chains from a single sample sequenced in a study of cytomegalovirus exposure and HLA in healthy donors. The PCR contained 60 Vbeta and 13 Jbeta primers. Sequencing was performed with immunoSEQ multiplex PCR; in TCRdb, only in-frame clones are kept and a portion is missing. The table has approximately 170,000 clones, 85% seen once. Sequencing used PBMCs. These receptors all stem from a boy aged 2-9 years in good health and CMV-seronegative.

The chain uses TRBV19 and TRBJ2-7, with a tentative D call TRBD2 (5 bases). This CDR3 is built from 15 residues. The ends were cut back, 4 bases at V and 6 bases at J, with 19 bases in the middle. The V gene's germline CDR1 is LNHDA and CDR2 SQIVND (reference sequence). CDR3 sequence reads: CASSRIRDRRGEQYF. DNA for the CDR3: TGTGCCAGTAGTAGAATCCGGGATCGGAGAGGCGAGCAGTACTTC.

The CDR3, as DNA: TGCGCCAGCAGCTTGGGGGCAGGGAACCCCTATGGCTACACCTTC. Protein: CASSLGAGNPYGYTF. The chain employs TRBV5-1 and TRBJ1-2, with D tentatively TRBD1 (5 bases). Germline V CDR1 and CDR2: SGHRS, YFSETQ. Trimming removed 0 bases at V and 4 bases at J, with 13 bases between. The CDR3 is made up of 15 amino acids.

This chain uses TRBV5-6 with TRBJ1-6; 9 bases match TRBD1. V shed 7 bases, J shed 10 bases, and the junction held 9 bases outside the gene matches. The CDR3 is 14 amino acids. CDR1 SGHDT and CDR2 YYEEEE come from the germline V gene. The chain's CDR3 is CASVAGQGLSPLHF. DNA of the CDR3: TGTGCCAGCGTAGCTGGACAGGGGCTCTCACCCCTCCACTTT.

The J gene is TRBJ1-6, the V gene TRBV27; D gene uncertain. CDR3 size: 15 residues. From germline, CDR1 is MNHEY and CDR2 SMNVEV (reference sequence). The V gene lost 3 bases and the J gene lost 0 bases, with 6 bases spanning the gap. CDR3: CASSLGSSYNSPLHF. Here the CDR3 DNA reads TGTGCCAGCAGTTTGGGGAGCTCCTATAATTCACCCCTCCACTTT.

DNA for the CDR3: TGTGCCAGCAGCTTAGTGGCGGGAGCCCAGACCCAGTACTTC. Encoded protein: CASSLVAGAQTQYF. The gene calls are TRBV11-2 and TRBJ2-5, with TRBD2 matching over 7 bases. The CDR3 consists of 14 residues. Unmatched junction bases numbered 5, after V lost 1 base and J lost 6 bases. CDR1 is SGHAT and CDR2 is FQNNGV in the germline V gene. The whole variable domain, remainder taken from reference TRBV11-2 and TRBJ2-5, is EAGVAQSPRYKIIEKRQSVAFWCNPISGHATLYWYQQILGQGPKLLIQFQNNGVVDDSQLPKDRFSAERLKGVDSTLKIQPAKLEDSAVYLCASSLVAGAQTQYFGPGTRLLVL.

V gene TRBV4-1 combines with J gene TRBJ1-5; D might be TRBD1 (5 bases). The germline V gene encodes CDR1 MGHRA and CDR2 YSYEKL. V was shortened by 1 base and J by 1 base, with 26 bases between the two germline ends. CDR3 size: 21 residues. CDR3 nucleotides: TGCGCCAGCAGCCAAGGTTTCTCGCGGGACCTAGCGTTCAGGAGCAATCAGCCCCAGCATTTT. Translating gives CASSQGFSRDLAFRSNQPQHF.

The sample holds one count of this clone. The gene calls are TRBV11-2 and TRBJ2-1; TRBD1 is a possible D gene (5 bases). CDR3 length: 15 residues. The germline V gene encodes CDR1 SGHAT and CDR2 FQNNGV. V lost 2 bases to trimming and J lost 12 bases, with 20 bases between them. The CDR3 coding sequence is TGTGCCAGCAGCTTACCCCGTGAACAGGCGAGTGGGCAGTTCTTC. Protein: CASSLPREQASGQFF.

The rearrangement joins TRBV2 to TRBJ2-1; D gene uncertain. There are 10 residues in the CDR3. Trimming stripped 6 bases from V and 6 bases from J, with 3 bases between. Germline V gene lookup returns CDR1 SNHLY and CDR2 FYNNEI. CDR3 nucleotides: TGTGCCAGCAGAGCCAATGAGCAGTTCTTC. This sequence encodes CASRANEQFF. Drawing the rest from reference TRBV2 and TRBJ2-1, the complete variable domain is EPEVTQTPSHQVTQMGQEVILRCVPISNHLYFYWYRQILGQKVEFLVSFYNNEISEKSEIFDDQFSVERPDGSNFTLKIRSTKLEDSAMYFCASRANEQFFGPGTRLTVL.

This CDR3 is CASSQVLAASSYNEQFF. CDR3 nucleotide sequence: TGTGCCAGCAGCCAAGTACTAGCGGCAAGCTCCTACAATGAGCAGTTCTTC. The rearrangement joins TRBV4-2 to TRBJ2-1, with TRBD2 matching over 8 bases. Germline V gene sequence: CDR1 LGHNA, CDR2 YNFKEQ. The CDR3 spans 17 residues. The J segment lost 0 bases and the V segment lost 1 base, leaving 5 bases of the junction unmatched.

This chain joins TRBV5-1 and TRBJ2-5, with D perhaps matching TRBD2 (6 bases). The CDR3 extends over 17 amino acids. Germline assignment: CDR1 SGHRS and CDR2 YFSETQ. Between the trimmed V and J ends, which lost 0 bases and 1 base, there was a span of 16 bases. The CDR3: CASSLEGAAGSQETQYF. The DNA for the CDR3 is TGCGCCAGCAGCTTGGAAGGGGCGGCGGGATCCCAAGAGACCCAGTACTTC.

The chain links TRBV6-5 to TRBJ2-1, with 11 bases lining up with TRBD2. Germline loops: CDR1 MNHEY, CDR2 SVGAGI. The CDR3 is 13 amino acids. After removal of 6 bases from V and 7 bases from J, the junction contained 2 bases not matched to a gene. CDR3 loop: CASRTSGKNEQFF. The CDR3 DNA reads TGTGCCAGCAGGACTAGCGGGAAGAATGAGCAGTTCTTC.

This clone was detected a few times. The same CDR3 arises from other DNA sequences in this sample as well. This chain joins TRBV5-1 and TRBJ2-1; possibly TRBD2 for D (5 bases). CDR3 length: 12 residues. Germline CDR1 SGHRS, CDR2 YFSETQ. Trimming took 6 bases from V and 5 from J, leaving 9 bases between them. The CDR3 coding sequence is TGCGCCAGCAACTTACTAGACAATGAGCAGTTCTTC. It yields the protein CASNLLDNEQFF. The full variable domain, rest sourced from reference TRBV5-1 and TRBJ2-1, is KAGVTQTPRYLIKTRGQQVTLSCSPISGHRSVSWYQQTPGQGLQFLFEYFSETQRNKGNFPGRFSGRQFSNSRSEMNVSTLELGDSALYLCASNLLDNEQFFGPGTRLTVL.

The chain recombines TRBV28 with TRBJ1-5; D remains ambiguous. The CDR3 covers 16 residues. Looked up from germline, CDR1 is MDHEN and CDR2 is SYDVKM. V was trimmed by 0 bases and J by 6 bases, leaving 15 bases between them. The CDR3 coding sequence is TGTGCCAGCAGTTTATGGTCTGACGGGGAAGGTCAGCCCCAGCATTTT. Translation gives CASSLWSDGEGQPQHF.

This clone was recorded only once. The chain combines TRBV29-1 with TRBJ2-7; 7 bases map to TRBD1. J lost 6 bases, V lost 7 bases, and 12 bases had no gene match. CDR1 SQVTM and CDR2 ANQGSEA come from the germline V gene. There are 13 residues in the CDR3. The CDR3 sequence: CSGAPGQQGEQYF. The CDR3 DNA is TGCAGCGGTGCGCCGGGACAGCAGGGCGAGCAGTACTTC.

The chain is built from TRBV19 and TRBJ2-5; D ambiguous. The DNA end favors TRBJ2-7, so the J call may be wrong. The CDR3 extends over 14 amino acids. Germline CDR1 reads LNHDA; CDR2 reads SQIVND (reference sequence). Here the CDR3 reads CASRTGSGSYEQYF. The CDR3, as DNA: TGTGCCAGTAGAACCGGGTCCGGGTCCTACGAGCAGTACTTC.

The chain joins TRBV13 to TRBJ1-1; unclear D gene. Trimming cost V 6 bases and J 4 bases, with 9 bases left between them. Germline values: CDR1 PRHDT, CDR2 FYEKMQ (reference sequence). The CDR3 is made up of 12 amino acids. The CDR3 DNA is TGTGCCAGCAGACTATCTCCCACTGAAGCTTTCTTT. Amino acid sequence: CASRLSPTEAFF.

The genes are TRBV11-2 and TRBJ1-6; D is undetermined. This CDR3 spans 14 amino acids. Germline CDR1 is SGHAT and CDR2 is FQNNGV. Trimming shortened V by 0 bases and J by 10 bases, and 10 bases separated the two germline ends. The CDR3 DNA reads as TGTGCCAGCAGCTTAGACCGGGGATCGTCACCCCTCCACTTT. Translation: CASSLDRGSSPLHF.

CDR3 nucleotides: TGTGCCAGTCAGAAAGCCTCGGGGGGTCGACTAACTAATGAGCAGTTCTTC. The encoded protein is CASQKASGGRLTNEQFF. The chain is built from TRBV28 and TRBJ2-1, with 7 nucleotides matching TRBD2. With V trimmed by 9 bases and J by 7 bases, 21 bases remained unmatched. CDR3 length: 17 residues. Germline V CDR1 and CDR2: MDHEN, SYDVKM.

The chain combines TRBV28 with TRBJ2-3, with D possibly matching TRBD2 (6 bases). Trimming pared 6 bases from V and 4 bases from J, leaving 17 bases between. Germline V gene sequence: CDR1 MDHEN, CDR2 SYDVKM. The CDR3 is 15 residues long. In nucleotides, the CDR3 is TGTGCCAGCAGCTTCTCCGGGAGTAGGTCAGATACGCAGTATTTT. This gives the protein CASSFSGSRSDTQYF.

This rearrangement joins TRBV5-4 to TRBJ1-2, with a tentative D call TRBD1 (6 bases). Germline V gene lookup returns CDR1 SGHNT and CDR2 YYREEE (reference sequence). Deletions cut 6 bases from V and 8 bases from J, with 17 bases between. The CDR3 length is 13 residues. In nucleotides, the CDR3 is TGTGCCAGCACTGTGGCGGGGGCCAACGGCTACACCTTC. Residues: CASTVAGANGYTF. Full variable domain (missing parts from reference TRBV5-4 and TRBJ1-2): ETGVTQSPTHLIKTRGQQVTLRCSSQSGHNTVSWYQQALGQGPQFIFQYYREEENGRGNFPPRFSGLQFPNYSSELNVNALELDDSALYLCASTVAGANGYTFGSGTRLTVV.

This sequence joins TRBV4-2 and TRBJ2-1; TRBD2 matches 8 bases. The CDR3 is 15 amino acids. Germline V gene sequence: CDR1 LGHNA, CDR2 YNFKEQ. The junction had 4 bases not matched to a gene; V was cut back by 2 bases and J by 4 bases. The CDR3 DNA reads as TGTGCCAGCAGCCAAACTAGCGGCCCTTACAATGAGCAGTTCTTC. Protein sequence: CASSQTSGPYNEQFF.

J is TRBJ2-1 and V is TRBV5-1; D possibly corresponds to TRBD1 (6 bases). Per germline, CDR1 SGHRS and CDR2 YFSETQ. Trimming pared 5 bases from V and 7 bases from J, leaving 10 bases between. This CDR3 is built from 12 residues. CDR3 protein: CASRGGSNEQFF. The CDR3 nucleotides read TGCGCCAGCAGAGGGGGATCAAATGAGCAGTTCTTC. The full variable domain, in which reference TRBV5-1 and TRBJ2-1 provide the parts outside the CDR3, is KAGVTQTPRYLIKTRGQQVTLSCSPISGHRSVSWYQQTPGQGLQFLFEYFSETQRNKGNFPGRFSGRQFSNSRSEMNVSTLELGDSALYLCASRGGSNEQFFGPGTRLTVL.

The V and J genes are TRBV13 and TRBJ2-5; D is ambiguous. Trimming stripped 4 bases from V and 6 bases from J, with 18 bases between. The length of the CDR3 is 15 residues. CDR1 PRHDT and CDR2 FYEKMQ come from the germline V gene (reference sequence). The CDR3: CASSSLGDLMKTQYF. CDR3 DNA: TGTGCCAGCAGCTCCCTGGGCGATTTGATGAAGACCCAGTACTTC.

The chain is built from TRBV6-5 and TRBJ2-3, with 8 bases identical to TRBD1. Losses at the gene ends were 6 bases for V and 5 bases for J; bases not matched to a gene: 4. This CDR3 spans 13 amino acids. Germline CDR1 MNHEY, CDR2 SVGAGI. CDR3 protein: CASRPGGIDTQYF. In DNA form, the CDR3 reads TGTGCCAGCAGACCAGGGGGCATAGATACGCAGTATTTT.

The CDR3 sequence is CASSPSSSPTGELFF. Written as DNA, the CDR3 is TGTGCCAGCAGCCCATCTAGTAGTCCCACCGGGGAGCTGTTTTTT. This chain connects TRBV9 to TRBJ2-2; D not resolved. Germline loops: CDR1 SGDLS, CDR2 YYNGEE. V shed 4 bases and J shed 4 bases, with 14 bases lying between them. The CDR3 is 15 amino acids.

The rearrangement uses TRBV5-1 and TRBJ2-1, with TRBD2 matching 9 bases. The V gene's germline CDR1 is SGHRS and CDR2 YFSETQ. J gave up 6 bases and V 4 bases, and 8 bases lay outside the gene matches. The CDR3 totals 15 residues. CDR3 residues: CASSLSWTSANEQFF. CDR3 nucleotides: TGCGCCAGCAGCCTCAGTTGGACTAGCGCCAATGAGCAGTTCTTC.

This clone was detected only once. This chain links TRBV15 with TRBJ2-6; unclear D gene. V lost 0 bases, J lost 2 bases, and 5 bases lay in between. This CDR3 has 15 residues. Germline values: CDR1 LNHNV, CDR2 YYDKDF (reference sequence). CDR3 in amino acids: CATSRDIAGANVLTF. The CDR3 bases are TGTGCCACCAGCAGAGACATAGCTGGGGCCAACGTCCTGACTTTC.

This chain uses TRBV15 with TRBJ2-1; 8 bases match TRBD2. Unmatched junction bases numbered 9, after V lost 7 bases and J lost 7 bases. The germline CDR1 and CDR2 sequences are LNHNV and YYDKDF (reference sequence). The CDR3 consists of 14 residues. The CDR3 here is CATIEREGQNEQFF. DNA of the CDR3: TGTGCCACCATCGAACGGGAGGGCCAAAATGAGCAGTTCTTC.